This TCR beta chain was captured in a study of T cells in localized non-small cell lung cancer. Study-wide points: Compared with tumor, uninvolved adjacent lung displayed greater T cell clonality, ranking highest overall. Patients showing higher blood T cell density tended to see longer overall survival. A median of roughly 50 of the top 100 tumor clones appeared in adjacent lung, which was paired and uninvolved. Sequence data derive from only one tumor region, so heterogeneity remains possible.

Method: immunoSEQ multiplex PCR; TCRdb's copy keeps in-frame clones and lacks some. Here the sample spans roughly 35,000 clones, 92% being singletons. Germline lookup yields CDR1 MNHNS and CDR2 SASEGT. V was cut by 1 base and J by 4 bases, with 13 bases left in between. The CDR3 is made up of 15 amino acids. About this clone itself: Its antigen remains unknown.

The input for sequencing was peripheral blood, taken before any cancer treatment. This sequence joins TRBV6-1 and TRBJ1-1; no firm D call. The receptor comes from a female donor of 60 years or more with stage I lung adenocarcinoma. As DNA, the CDR3 is TGTGCCAGCAGTGAAGGAATTTGGAGTATCACTGAAGCTTTCTTT. Translation: CASSEGIWSITEAFF.